This T cell receptor (beta chain) was sequenced in a study of T cells in Graves' hyperthyroidism and ophthalmopathy. Unmatched junction bases numbered 7, after V lost 3 bases and J lost 2 bases. CDR1 and CDR2 (germline): DFQATT, SNEGSKA (reference sequence). The CDR3 has 15 amino acids. This clonotype appeared many times. Amplified TCR beta CDR3 regions derived from RNA transcripts. HTBI primers were the set used in a first-round RT-PCR of the TCR CDR3. A single record per CDR3 protein comes from TCRdb applying MiXCR to the multiplex PCR reads. Seen here are hundreds of thousands of distinct CDR3 sequences, about a sixth observed once, and the top ten hold roughly 3.4%.

Sequencing was done on a sample of blood. The chain employs TRBV20-1 and TRBJ2-1; 7 nucleotides match TRBD2. This clonotype was sampled from a woman aged 40-49 years with Graves' ophthalmopathy. The CDR3 DNA sequence: TGCAGTGCTAGGGGAGGGGACTACACCTACAATGAGCAGTTCTTC. This sequence encodes CSARGGDYTYNEQFF.